The sample holds one count of the clone carrying this T cell receptor (beta chain). The data stem from a study of blood T cell repertoires in COVID-19. Study summary: COVID-19 samples from acute and convalescent phases originated in the United States, Italy and Spain. PBMCs, B-cell-depleted T cells, or T cells were the source of the cDNA or gDNA that made up the material.

The CDR3 has 16 residues. The J segment lost 2 bases and the V segment lost 3 bases, leaving 7 bases of the junction unmatched. Germline V CDR1 and CDR2: SGHNT, YYREEE (reference sequence). In the study's own analysis: Estimation of nucleated cell counts was performed using reference gene primer amplification. Produced via immunoSEQ multiplex PCR; TCRdb's table is partial and in-frame only. The DNA gave D and trimming, while V, J and clone size come from that table. The sample holds 70,000 or so clones, about four fifths seen once. The TCR comes from a human donor in a cohort sampled during active COVID-19. Sequencing used peripheral blood. The V call is TRBV5-4, the J call TRBJ2-1; TRBD2 matches at 8 bases. In DNA form, the CDR3 reads TGTGCCAGCAGCTCCCAGCGGGAGCAACCCTACAATGAGCAGTTCTTC. It yields the protein CASSSQREQPYNEQFF.